The T cell receptor beta chain described here comes from a study of cytomegalovirus exposure and HLA in healthy donors (dated by TCRdb to about 2017). At the level of the whole study: According to an earlier analysis of 587 of the donors, 150 million to 200 million T cells yielded 117 million unique TCR beta sequences and 250 to 350 Gb of sequence data. An early release covering about 600 HLA-typed donors comprised roughly 300 gigabases of sequencing data and approximately 80 million unique TCR sequences. Of the approximately 400 genotyped donors, 75% to 85% were placed in the genetic ancestry cluster associated with self-reported Caucasian donors. The study aimed to test whether signatures of past pathogen exposure could be identified by cataloging public T cell receptors. The study used immunosequencing to profile the T cell repertoires of more than 650 subjects and linked those repertoires to cytomegalovirus serostatus. Besides the first cohort of under 700 subjects, a separate validation cohort made up of 120 different subjects was used. To predict cytomegalovirus infection status, the study combined high-throughput TCR immunosequencing, statistical association of individual TCRs with disease status, and machine learning. To study patterns of TCR occurrence, a later analysis re-analyzed previously published TCR beta repertoires from 666 donors and added high-resolution HLA genotyping. In the later analysis, no new phenotypic data were used to find candidate immune exposures; instead, reliance was placed on TCR beta sequences and their occurrence across donors. In an earlier analysis of a few hundred of the donors, high-throughput TCR beta sequencing was used to judge whether each TCR beta V gene segment behaved as functional or pseudogenic. Donor age, sex, ethnicity and CMV serostatus were compiled together with the repertoire data. In a later genetic analysis, genome-wide SNP genotypes for about three fifths of the 666 donors were used, and that subset was treated as a discovery cohort. Every repertoire in the discovery cohort had been generated on one and the same sequencing platform. HLA typing included class I and class II loci at four-digit resolution. Typing coverage differed by locus: A, B, C, DRB1 and DQB1 were typed in roughly 629-630 donors, DQA1 in about 560, DPA1 in roughly 590, and DPB1 in approximately 450. Several DR-DQ haplotypes were treated as single units for association and clustering because of strong linkage in the cohort. On average, roughly 240,000 unique TCR beta nucleotide sequences were sequenced per donor among some 430 genotyped donors of the cohort, with 15% to 20% of those sequences being non-productive. Paper-wide results and their limitations: Because HLA typing was missing for some donors at each locus, association tests included only the typed subset. The sequencing pipeline was judged likely to have produced a cluster of highly shared sequence variants as a technical artifact. In vitro tests confirmed that a few of the cytomegalovirus-associated TCR beta chains recognize cytomegalovirus antigens. Linkage disequilibrium might explain the correlated functional status among segregating V segments, but an unknown experimental factor could not be excluded. The authors suggested that the approach could potentially be generalized to other disease states and immunological phenotypes. A later analysis found that TCR association rates varied across HLA loci, with DRB1 alleles showing the most associated TCRs and HLA-C alleles the fewest. Most CMV-associated TCR beta chains appeared to be HLA-restricted in a later analysis, and the HLA associations seemed to be driven largely by CMV exposure. At a false discovery rate of 0.05, a later analysis linked fewer than 20,000 TCR beta sequences to specific HLA alleles. In an earlier analysis of some 550 of the donors, most TCR beta V segments were observed in productive rearrangements about 87% or about 30% of the time, broadly matching IMGT annotations. In this cohort, only TCR beta chains were sequenced, and detectable features were limited by the absence of alpha or paired-chain data. For the cohort, immune exposure information was limited to CMV serostatus. V-gene and J-gene trimming of TCR beta chains was associated with a missense DCLRE1C variant in a later genetic analysis, and the association was replicated in an independent cohort. Compared with equally common non-associated chains, HLA-associated TCR beta chains in a later analysis were more clonally expanded and had lower generation probabilities. A total of 150 to 200 TCR beta chains were listed by the study as associated with cytomegalovirus. Because counts were too low, about 18 rarely observed V segments, including chromosome 9 orphons, were left out of the earlier analysis of over 550 of the donors. While some public TCRs were present in many individuals, most TCR sequences turned up only very rarely across donors. A further reported finding was that TCR beta sequences accurately predicted the HLA-A and HLA-B alleles for most subjects in the first cohort. According to a later analysis, parvovirus B19, influenza, CMV and Epstein-Barr virus appeared linked to several top co-occurrence clusters. When HLA alleles, especially DR and DQ, strongly co-occurred, attributing TCR associations to individual alleles was difficult. Compared with the 666-donor mean, donors in an Asian-associated ancestry cluster had fewer N-insertions in productive TCRs, according to a later genetic analysis. The 87-base-pair reads could not distinguish some IMGT-functional V segments, including TRBV6-2 and TRBV6-3, so those segments were excluded. Cytomegalovirus status was reported to be diagnosed by the classifier with high specificity and sensitivity in both the original and validation cohorts. The presence/absence analyses assumed that sequencing depth was roughly uniform across donors, and that assumption may not be true.

Points on this clone: Its cognate antigen has yet to be identified. It has no much larger one-base neighbor in the sample; base qualities were not kept.

Receptors were amplified or captured by the immunoSEQ multiplex PCR assay. The multiplex PCR relied on a mix of 60 forward primers for TCR Vbeta segments and 13 reverse primers for TCR Jbeta segments. Amplification of the CDR3 region of rearranged TCR beta genes was performed with a multiplex PCR assay on genomic DNA. Amplified TCR beta libraries were sequenced as 87-base-pair reads on the Illumina HiSeq System. As for the authors' bioinformatics: A later analysis counted tens of millions of unique TCR beta chains across the 666 repertoires, and around 9.9 million of these chains were shared by at least two donors. Raw reads were error-corrected and collapsed into unique sequences with a nearest-neighbor algorithm that merged closely related sequences to remove PCR and sequencing errors. V, D and J gene segments were assigned by aligning CDR3 sequences to IMGT reference sequences. For a sequence to be retained, at least a six-nucleotide match to both a V gene segment and a J gene segment was required. A rearrangement counted as productive if the CDR3 had no stop codons and remained in frame with V and J, and every other rearrangement counted as non-productive. Following IMGT convention, CDR3 was defined as the stretch from the second conserved V-encoded cysteine up to the conserved J-encoded phenylalanine. The earlier analysis of a few hundred of the donors excluded sequences that lacked an unambiguous match to a single V gene segment. An earlier analysis of several hundred of the donors called V segments functional above 56.7% productive rearrangements and segregating when the between-donor standard deviation exceeded 5%. A statistical classification framework was built for diagnosing cytomegalovirus status from the catalog of TCR beta chain sequences. A later analysis assigned V and J genes by comparing TCR nucleotide sequences with IMGT/GENE-DB human TR gene sequences. A later analysis assigned CDR3 sequences and most-parsimonious VDJ recombination scenarios with the TCRdist pipeline. In a later analysis, each TCR beta chain was defined by its CDR3 amino acid sequence together with its V-gene family, and reads without a unique V-gene family were excluded. In a later analysis, fewer than 600 highly shared, low-generation-probability nucleotide sequences were removed to address suspected cross-contamination and a sequencing artifact. In a later analysis, a clonal expansion index for each public chain was calculated from normalized within-repertoire ranks of inferred template counts. In a later analysis, generation probabilities were computed with a VDJ recombination model fitted to out-of-frame rearrangements, and the resulting probabilities were checked against IGoR. Hypergeometric tests were used in a later analysis to score TCR-TCR, TCR-HLA and TCR-CMV co-occurrence, with a repertoire-size bias correction applied to the TCR pairs. False discovery rates were estimated in a later analysis by permuting HLA or CMV assignments 20 times. A later analysis grouped co-occurring TCRs with DBSCAN, adding TCRdist sequence similarity when clustering within HLA-allele-positive subsets. Repertoires with fewer than 30,000 or more than 120,000 public chains, plus five repertoires with anomalous nucleotide sharing, were excluded from co-occurrence clustering. Here the immuneACCESS table is served through TCRdb, limited to in-frame sequences with V and J called. Missing clones are a known gap in these copies; in checked studies unresolved V genes cover under half, and the rest lacks a known reason. Clone size and the V and J calls come from that table; the DNA yielded D and trimming. This sample has about 98,000 clones in its table, and about three quarters of those were observed once. Of the sample, roughly 8% falls within the top ten clones.

The cohort consisted of some 730 healthy bone marrow donors. At the time of sampling, all cohort members were nominally healthy, though unrecorded immune exposures were likely present. CMV serostatus was positive for almost 300 and negative for about half of the roughly 700 cohort members, and was not recorded for this donor. Each donor provided a peripheral blood sample, and peripheral blood mononuclear cells were used for TCR beta sequencing. Genomic DNA was extracted from the blood cell samples with the Qiagen DNeasy Blood Extraction Kit. At the junction V is shortened by 4 bases and J by 2 bases; bases outside the gene matches: 7. The germline V gene gives CDR1 as MNHNS and CDR2 as SASEGT. The CDR3 has 16 amino acids, counting the end cysteine and phenylalanine. Here the CDR3 DNA is all that survives: 48 bases in frame from base 1.

The TCR originated in a human donor in good health. This chain is built from TRBV6-1 and TRBJ2-2, and 7 junctional nucleotides match TRBD2. The source material was PBMCs. The sequenced DNA: TGTGCCAGCAGTGCCACCGGGACTATAAACACCGGGGAGCTGTTTTTT. Translated, this is CASSATGTINTGELFF.